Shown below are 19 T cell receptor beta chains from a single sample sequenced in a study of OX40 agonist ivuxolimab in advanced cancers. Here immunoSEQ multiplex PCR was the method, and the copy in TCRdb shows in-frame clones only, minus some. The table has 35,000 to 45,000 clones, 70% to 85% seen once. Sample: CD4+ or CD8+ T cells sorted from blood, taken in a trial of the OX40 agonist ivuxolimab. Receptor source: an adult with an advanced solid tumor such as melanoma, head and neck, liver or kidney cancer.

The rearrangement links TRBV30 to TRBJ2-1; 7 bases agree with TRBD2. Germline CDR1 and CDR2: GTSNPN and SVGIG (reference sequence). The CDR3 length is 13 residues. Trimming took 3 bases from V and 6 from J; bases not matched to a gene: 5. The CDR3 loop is CAWRWGGSNEQFF. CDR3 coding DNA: TGTGCCTGGAGGTGGGGGGGTAGCAATGAGCAGTTCTTC.

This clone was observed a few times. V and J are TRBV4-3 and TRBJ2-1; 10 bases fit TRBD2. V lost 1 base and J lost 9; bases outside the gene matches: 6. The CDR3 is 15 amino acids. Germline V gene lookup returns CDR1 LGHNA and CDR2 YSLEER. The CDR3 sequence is CASSQASGSAGEQFF. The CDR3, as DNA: TGCGCCAGCAGCCAAGCTAGCGGGAGTGCTGGTGAGCAGTTCTTC.

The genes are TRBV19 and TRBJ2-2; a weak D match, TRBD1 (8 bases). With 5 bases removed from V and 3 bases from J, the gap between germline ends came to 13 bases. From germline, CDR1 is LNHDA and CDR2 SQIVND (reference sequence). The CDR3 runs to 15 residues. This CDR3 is CASSETGGDTGELFF. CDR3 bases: TGTGCCAGTAGTGAAACAGGGGGGGACACCGGGGAGCTGTTTTTT.

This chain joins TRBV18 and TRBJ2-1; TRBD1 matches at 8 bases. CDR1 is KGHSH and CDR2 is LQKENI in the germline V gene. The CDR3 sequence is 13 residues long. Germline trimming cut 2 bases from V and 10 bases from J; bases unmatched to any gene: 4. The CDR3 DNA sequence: TGTGCCAGCTCACCAGCCCGGGACAGGGAGCAGTTCTTC. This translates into CASSPARDREQFF.

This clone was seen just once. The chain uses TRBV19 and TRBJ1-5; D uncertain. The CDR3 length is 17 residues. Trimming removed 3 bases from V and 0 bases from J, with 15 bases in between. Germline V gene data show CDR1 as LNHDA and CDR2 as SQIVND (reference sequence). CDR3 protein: CASSIRVGGNSNQPQHF. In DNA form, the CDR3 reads TGTGCCAGTAGTATCCGGGTAGGCGGGAATAGCAATCAGCCCCAGCATTTT.

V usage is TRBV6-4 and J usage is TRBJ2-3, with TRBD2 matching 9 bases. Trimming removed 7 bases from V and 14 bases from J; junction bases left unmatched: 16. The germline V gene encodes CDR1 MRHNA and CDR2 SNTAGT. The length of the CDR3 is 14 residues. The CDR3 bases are TGTGCCAGCACGAGGACTAGCGCCGTAGTAATTCTGTATTTT. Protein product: CASTRTSAVVILYF.

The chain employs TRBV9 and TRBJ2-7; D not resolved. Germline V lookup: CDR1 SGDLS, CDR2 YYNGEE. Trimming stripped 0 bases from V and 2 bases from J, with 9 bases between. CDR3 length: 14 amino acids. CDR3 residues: CASSVDLVPYEQYF. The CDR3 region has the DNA TGTGCCAGCAGCGTAGATCTAGTACCCTACGAGCAGTACTTC.

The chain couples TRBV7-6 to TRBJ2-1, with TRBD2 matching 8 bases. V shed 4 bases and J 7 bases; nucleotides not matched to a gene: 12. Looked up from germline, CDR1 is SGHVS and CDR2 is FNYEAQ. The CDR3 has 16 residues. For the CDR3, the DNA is TGTGCCAGCAGCTCGGGCCTAGCGGGCCCAATTAATGAGCAGTTCTTC. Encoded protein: CASSSGLAGPINEQFF.

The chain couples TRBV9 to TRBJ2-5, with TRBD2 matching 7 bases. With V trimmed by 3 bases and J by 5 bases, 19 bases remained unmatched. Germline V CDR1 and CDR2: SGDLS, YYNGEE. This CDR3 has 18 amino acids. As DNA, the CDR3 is TGTGCCAGCAGCGGGGGTTTGGTGGGGGGGGGAAGTACGGAGACCCAGTACTTC. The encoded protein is CASSGGLVGGGSTETQYF.

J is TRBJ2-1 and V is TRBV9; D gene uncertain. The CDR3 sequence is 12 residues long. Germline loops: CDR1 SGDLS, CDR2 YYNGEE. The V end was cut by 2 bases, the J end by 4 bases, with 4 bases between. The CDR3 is CASSVGYNEQFF. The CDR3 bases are TGTGCCAGCAGCGTGGGGTACAATGAGCAGTTCTTC.

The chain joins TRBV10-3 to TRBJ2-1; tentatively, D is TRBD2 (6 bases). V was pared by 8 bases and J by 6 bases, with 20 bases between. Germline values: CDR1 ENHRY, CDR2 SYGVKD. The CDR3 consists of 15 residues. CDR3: CAIGRNTGVVNEQFF. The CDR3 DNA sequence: TGTGCCATCGGGAGGAACACGGGAGTGGTCAATGAGCAGTTCTTC.

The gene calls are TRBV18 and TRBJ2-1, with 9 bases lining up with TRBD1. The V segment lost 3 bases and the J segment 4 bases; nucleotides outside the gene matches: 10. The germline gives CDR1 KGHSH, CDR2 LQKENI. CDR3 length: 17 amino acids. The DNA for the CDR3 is TGTGCCAGCTCACCCGACCCGGACAGGGGACATTACAATGAGCAGTTCTTC. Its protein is CASSPDPDRGHYNEQFF.

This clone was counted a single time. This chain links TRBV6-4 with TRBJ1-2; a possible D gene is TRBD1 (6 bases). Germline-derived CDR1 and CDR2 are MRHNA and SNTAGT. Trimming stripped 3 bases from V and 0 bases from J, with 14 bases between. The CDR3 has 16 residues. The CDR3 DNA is TGTGCCAGCAGTGAAGCGAGGGGGGAAGCTAACTATGGCTACACCTTC. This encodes CASSEARGEANYGYTF.

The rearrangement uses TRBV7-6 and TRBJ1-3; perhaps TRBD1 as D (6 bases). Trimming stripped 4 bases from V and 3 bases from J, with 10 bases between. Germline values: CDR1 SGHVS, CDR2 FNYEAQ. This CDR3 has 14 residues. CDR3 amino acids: CASSSARGGNTIYF. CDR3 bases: TGTGCCAGCAGCTCCGCCAGGGGTGGAAACACCATATATTTT.

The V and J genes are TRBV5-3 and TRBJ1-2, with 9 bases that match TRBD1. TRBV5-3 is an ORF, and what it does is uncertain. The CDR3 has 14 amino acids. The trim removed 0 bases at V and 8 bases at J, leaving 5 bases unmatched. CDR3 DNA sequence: TGTGCCAGAAGCTTGGACGGGACAGGGAAAGGCTACACCTTC. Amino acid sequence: CARSLDGTGKGYTF.

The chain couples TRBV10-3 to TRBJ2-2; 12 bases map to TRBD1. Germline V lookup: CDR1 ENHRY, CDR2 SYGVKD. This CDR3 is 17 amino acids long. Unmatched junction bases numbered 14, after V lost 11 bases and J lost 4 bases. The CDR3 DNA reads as TGTGCCCCCCAGTCGAGGGACAGGGGGCGGTGCACCGGGGAGCTGTTTTTT. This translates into CAPQSRDRGRCTGELFF.

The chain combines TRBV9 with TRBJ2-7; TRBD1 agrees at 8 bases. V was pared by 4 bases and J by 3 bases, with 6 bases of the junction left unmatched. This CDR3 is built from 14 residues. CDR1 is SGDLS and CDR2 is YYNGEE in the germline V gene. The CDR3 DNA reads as TGTGCCAGCAGCTACTCTGGACAGGGCTACGAGCAGTACTTC. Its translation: CASSYSGQGYEQYF.

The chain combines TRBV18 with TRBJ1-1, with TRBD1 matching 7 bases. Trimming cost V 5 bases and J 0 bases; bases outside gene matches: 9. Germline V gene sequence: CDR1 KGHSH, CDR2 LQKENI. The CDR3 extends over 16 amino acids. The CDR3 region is CASSSRQGVMNTEAFF. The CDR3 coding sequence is TGTGCCAGCTCATCCCGACAGGGAGTTATGAACACTGAAGCTTTCTTT. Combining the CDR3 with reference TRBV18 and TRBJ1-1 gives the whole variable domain NAGVMQNPRHLVRRRGQEARLRCSPMKGHSHVYWYRQLPEEGLKFMVYLQKENIIDESGMPKERFSAEFPKEGPSILRIQQVVRGDSAAYFCASSSRQGVMNTEAFFGQGTRLTVV.

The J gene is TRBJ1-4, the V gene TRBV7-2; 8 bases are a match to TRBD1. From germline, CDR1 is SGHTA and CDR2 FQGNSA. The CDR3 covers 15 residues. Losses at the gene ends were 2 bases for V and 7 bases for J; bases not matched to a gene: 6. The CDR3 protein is CASSLQGARSEKLFF. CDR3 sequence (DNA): TGTGCCAGCAGCTTACAGGGGGCGAGGAGTGAAAAACTGTTTTTT.